This paragraph covers one TCR beta chain sequence. The data stem from a study of OX40 agonist ivuxolimab in advanced cancers. Some clones are missing from TCRdb's copy, which holds only in-frame ones; the method was immunoSEQ multiplex PCR. Here the sample spans around 40,000 clones, approximately 86% being singletons. This CDR3 is built from 16 residues. The V and J ends lost 4 bases and 5 bases respectively, with 18 bases between them. Germline values: CDR1 SNHLY, CDR2 FYNNEI. The V call is TRBV2, the J call TRBJ1-5; D ambiguous. The source is an adult with an advanced solid tumor such as melanoma, head and neck, liver or kidney cancer. The sample was CD4+ or CD8+ T cells sorted from blood, taken in a trial of the OX40 agonist ivuxolimab. CDR3 nucleotide sequence: TGTGCCAGCAGTGCCGCTATAAAATTCGGAGATCAGCCCCAGCATTTT. Its protein is CASSAAIKFGDQPQHF.